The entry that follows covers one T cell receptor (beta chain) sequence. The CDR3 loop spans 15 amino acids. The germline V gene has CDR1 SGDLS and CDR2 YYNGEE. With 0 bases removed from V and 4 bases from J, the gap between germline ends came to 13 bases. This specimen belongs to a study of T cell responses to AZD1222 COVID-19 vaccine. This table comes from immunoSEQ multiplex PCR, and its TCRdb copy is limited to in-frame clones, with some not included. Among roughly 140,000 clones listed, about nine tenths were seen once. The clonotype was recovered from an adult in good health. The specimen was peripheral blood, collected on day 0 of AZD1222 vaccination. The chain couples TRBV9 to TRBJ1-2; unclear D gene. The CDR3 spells CASSVARQMGYGYTF. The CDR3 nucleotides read TGTGCCAGCAGCGTAGCTCGGCAGATGGGCTATGGCTACACCTTC.